This TCR beta chain was observed in a study of shared clonotypes between healthy human individuals. Study information: Researchers drew samples from two women and a few men aged 18 to 49. Every donor yielded three CD4 naive, three CD4 memory, two CD8 naive and one CD8 memory plate.

Several immunoSEQ plates received, in even portions, the genomic DNA of each subset. Assay: immunoSEQ multiplex PCR; the TCRdb copy retains only in-frame clones and omits some. This table holds some 500,000 clones, approximately 95% found once. Germline lookup yields CDR1 SGHDT and CDR2 YYEEEE. The CDR3 has 12 amino acids. Trimming removed 3 bases from V and 2 bases from J, with 5 bases in between. The source material was naive CD4+ T cells sorted from blood. The sample's subset: CD45RA+ positively selected. The clonotype was recovered from a woman in her twenties or thirties in good health. This chain connects TRBV5-6 to TRBJ1-1; D call uncertain. The CDR3 region has the DNA TGTGCCAGCAGCTGGTCAAACACTGAAGCTTTCTTT. Protein sequence: CASSWSNTEAFF.